What follows are 32 T cell receptor beta chains derived from one specimen sequenced in a study of T cell repertoires in cytomegalovirus infection. TCRdb reprocessed the reads with MiXCR, giving one entry per CDR3 protein. The sample contains a few hundred thousand distinct CDR3 sequences, approximately 18% of which appear only once. Material: PBMCs. Receptors originate from a human donor in good health (CMV status not recorded). Some clones in this sample may be carry-over from other donors' samples.

This clonotype was recorded a few times. V gene TRBV10-3 combines with J gene TRBJ2-5; D is unresolved. The V gene lost 1 base and the J gene lost 2 bases, with 5 bases spanning the gap. The CDR3 spans 13 residues. Germline values: CDR1 ENHRY, CDR2 SYGVKD. CDR3 nucleotides: TGTGCCATCAGTGAGTTTACTCAAGAGACCCAGTACTTC. It translates to CAISEFTQETQYF.

This clonotype has at least ten counts. The gene calls are TRBV7-2 and TRBJ1-4; the D is unclear. The germline V and J ends were trimmed by 8 bases and 0 bases, with 13 bases remaining between them. The CDR3 totals 15 residues. In germline, CDR1 is SGHTA, CDR2 FQGNSA. This chain's CDR3 is CASGMKVATNEKLFF. The CDR3 DNA follows: TGTGCCAGCGGTATGAAGGTAGCAACTAATGAAAAACTGTTTTTT. Together with reference TRBV7-2 and TRBJ1-4, the CDR3 gives the full variable domain: GAGVSQSPSNKVTEKGKDVELRCDPISGHTALYWYRQSLGQGLEFLIYFQGNSAPDKSGLPSDRFSAERTGGSVSTLTIQRTQQEDSAVYLCASGMKVATNEKLFFGSGTQLSVL.

The gene calls are TRBV6-8 and TRBJ2-3, with 7 bases fitting TRBD2. The CDR3 is made up of 16 amino acids. Germline lookup yields CDR1 MNHGY and CDR2 SAAAGT. After removal of 6 bases from V and 0 bases from J, the junction contained 9 bases not matched to a gene. The CDR3 is CASRRRLAKSTDTQYF. CDR3 in DNA: TGTGCCAGCAGAAGGCGACTAGCCAAAAGCACAGATACGCAGTATTTT.

Points on this clonotype: With a much larger clone just one base away, this may be a read error. J is TRBJ2-7 and V is TRBV5-4, with a tentative D call TRBD2 (5 bases). Germline lookup yields CDR1 SGHNT and CDR2 YYREEE (reference sequence). Trimming left V 3 bases short and J 2 bases short, with 9 bases between. The CDR3 sequence is 13 residues long. CDR3 sequence: CASSSRGTYEQYF. CDR3 DNA sequence: TGTGCCAGCAGCTCCCGGGGAACCTACGAGCAGTACTTC.

This clonotype was seen more than once but under ten times. The CDR3, as DNA: TGTGCCAGCAGTTACGGGGGACTAGCGGGGACCCAAGAGACCCAGTACTTC. Its translation: CASSYGGLAGTQETQYF. V is TRBV6-5 and J is TRBJ2-5, with TRBD2 matching 13 bases. The CDR3 contains 17 residues. With 2 bases clipped from V and 1 base from J, the junction kept 4 bases outside the gene matches. Germline V gene data show CDR1 as MNHEY and CDR2 as SVGAGI.

Points on this clonotype: A junction boundary mismatches the germline segment, possibly from a read error. V usage is TRBV5-3 and J usage is TRBJ2-1; perhaps TRBD2 as D (6 bases). TRBV5-3 is reported as an ORF; its role is uncertain. This CDR3 spans 16 amino acids. In DNA form, the CDR3 reads TGTGCCAGCAGCTTACGGGACTTGACCCTAGACAATGAGCAGTTCTTC. Translation: CASSLRDLTLDNEQFF.

In its sample, this clonotype was seen once. V gene TRBV19 combines with J gene TRBJ1-5, with D tentatively TRBD1 (5 bases). V was clipped by 3 bases and J by 2 bases, with 17 bases between them. Germline lookup yields CDR1 LNHDA and CDR2 SQIVND (reference sequence). This CDR3 is built from 17 residues. CDR3 nucleotide sequence: TGTGCCAGTAGTATCTCCCTATGGCGGGGACGCAATCAGCCCCAGCATTTT. It encodes CASSISLWRGRNQPQHF. The whole variable domain, remainder taken from reference TRBV19 and TRBJ1-5, is DGGITQSPKYLFRKEGQNVTLSCEQNLNHDAMYWYRQDPGQGLRLIYYSQIVNDFQKGDIAEGYSVSREKKESFPLTVTSAQKNPTAFYLCASSISLWRGRNQPQHFGDGTRLSIL.

This clonotype was observed many times. The chain links TRBV27 to TRBJ2-7; D is unclear. Germline V gene sequence: CDR1 MNHEY, CDR2 SMNVEV (reference sequence). There are 11 residues in the CDR3. Trimming stripped 9 bases from V and 6 bases from J, with 12 bases between. The CDR3 loop is CASARYGEQYF. Here the CDR3 DNA reads TGTGCCAGTGCCAGGTATGGCGAGCAGTACTTC.

This clonotype showed up many times. V and J are TRBV7-9 and TRBJ2-1, with TRBD2 identical over 7 bases. The V gene end was trimmed by 0 bases and the J gene end by 6 bases; junction bases not matched to a gene: 5. Germline CDR1 SEHNR, CDR2 FQNEAQ (reference sequence). This CDR3 has 15 residues. Here the CDR3 DNA reads TGTGCCAGCAGCTTAGCGCAGGGACTACGCAATGAGCAGTTCTTC. Its translation: CASSLAQGLRNEQFF.

This clonotype was detected only a few times. V usage is TRBV20-1 and J usage is TRBJ2-3, with unresolved D. Trimming stripped 0 bases from V and 0 bases from J, with 10 bases between. CDR1 DFQATT and CDR2 SNEGSKA come from the germline V gene (reference sequence). The CDR3 contains 15 residues. The CDR3: CSARDRVISTDTQYF. In nucleotides, the CDR3 is TGCAGTGCTAGAGATCGGGTTATTAGCACAGATACGCAGTATTTT.

This clonotype was detected ten times or more. This rearrangement joins TRBV7-2 to TRBJ1-2; the D is unclear. This CDR3 has 12 amino acids. CDR1 is SGHTA and CDR2 is FQGNSA in the germline V gene. V was clipped by 2 bases and J by 7 bases, with 8 bases between them. CDR3 sequence (DNA): TGTGCCAGCAGCTTAAATGGAGGTGGCTACACCTTC. Encoded protein: CASSLNGGGYTF.

As for this clonotype: The junction does not match germline at one end; this may be a read error. V gene TRBV7-2 combines with J gene TRBJ1-1, with D possibly matching TRBD1 (5 bases). In germline, CDR1 is SGHTA, CDR2 FQGNSA. The CDR3 has 13 amino acids. The CDR3: CASSLVPGTEAIF. The CDR3 DNA sequence: TGTGCCAGCAGCTTAGTTCCAGGGACTGAAGCTATCTTT.

This clonotype occurred a few times. This rearrangement joins TRBV7-8 to TRBJ2-7; D is unresolved. This CDR3 has 14 amino acids. The ends were cut back, 0 bases at V and 3 bases at J, with 9 bases in the middle. Germline values: CDR1 SGHVS, CDR2 FQNEAQ. The CDR3 DNA follows: TGTGCCAGCAGCTTAGCGGGCAGGCACTACGAGCAGTACTTC. It yields the protein CASSLAGRHYEQYF.

V is TRBV20-1 and J is TRBJ2-3; D unresolved. Germline values: CDR1 DFQATT, CDR2 SNEGSKA (reference sequence). V lost 6 bases and J lost 5, with 12 bases in between. The CDR3 runs 12 residues. The DNA for the CDR3 is TGCAGTGCCCAGTTGGTGGAAGATACGCAGTATTTT. This codes for CSAQLVEDTQYF.

As for this clonotype: A much larger clonotype is one base distant, so this may be a read error. This chain joins TRBV12-3 or TRBV12-4 and TRBJ1-1; the match to TRBD1 covers 8 bases. This CDR3 is 13 amino acids long. V shed 7 bases, J shed 8 bases, and the junction held 9 bases outside the gene matches. The CDR3 nucleotides are TGTGCCAGCAACCTCGGACAGGGTGGGGAAGCTTTCTTT. Translated, it gives CASNLGQGGEAFF.

This clonotype was seen many times. The chain recombines TRBV7-2 with TRBJ1-2, with D unresolved. The germline gives CDR1 SGHTA, CDR2 FQGNSA. V was trimmed by 1 base and J by 2 bases, leaving 8 bases between them. This CDR3 is 14 amino acids long. This CDR3 reads CASSLVVQNYGYTF. The DNA for the CDR3 is TGTGCCAGCAGCTTAGTAGTACAGAACTATGGCTACACCTTC.

This clonotype was recorded many times. This chain connects TRBV7-2 to TRBJ2-7; the D call may be TRBD1 or TRBD2 (5 bases each). The CDR3 sequence is 15 residues long. The V end lost 1 base, the J end lost 2 bases, and 12 bases lay between the germline ends. Germline CDR1 reads SGHTA; CDR2 reads FQGNSA. CDR3 bases: TGTGCCAGCAGCTTAGGGCGGCAGGGACCCTACGAGCAGTACTTC. This sequence encodes CASSLGRQGPYEQYF.

The chain links TRBV27 to TRBJ2-1, with TRBD2 identical over 9 bases. Looked up from germline, CDR1 is MNHEY and CDR2 is SMNVEV (reference sequence). Trimming at V came to 3 bases and at J to 5 bases, leaving 5 bases not matched to a gene. This CDR3 region has 15 residues. CDR3 coding DNA: TGTGCCAGCAGTTTGGAGCGGGGGGTCAACAATGAGCAGTTCTTC. It translates to CASSLERGVNNEQFF.

This clonotype was recorded a few times. The J gene is TRBJ1-6, the V gene TRBV4-2, with 7 bases lining up with TRBD1. The germline gives CDR1 LGHNA, CDR2 YNFKEQ. The CDR3 length is 14 residues. Trimming cost V 4 bases and J 7 bases; bases outside gene matches: 4. CDR3 region: CASSPYRGNSPLHF. For the CDR3, the DNA is TGTGCCAGCAGCCCCTACAGGGGAAATTCACCCCTCCACTTT.

The table lists this clonotype with a few counts. The junction and the germline gene differ at one end; a read error may be behind it. The chain links TRBV6-4 to TRBJ2-1; 7 positions match TRBD1. CDR1 and CDR2 (germline): MRHNA, SNTAGT. The CDR3 is 16 amino acids. The CDR3 DNA is TGTGCCAGCAGTCAATCAGGGGGATACTCCCACAATGAGCAGTTCTTC. Its protein is CASSQSGGYSHNEQFF.

This chain joins TRBV10-3 and TRBJ1-1, with D tentatively TRBD1 (6 bases). The CDR3 spans 13 residues. Deletions cut 10 bases from V and 1 base from J, with 13 bases between. CDR1 and CDR2 (germline): ENHRY, SYGVKD. This CDR3 is CATADSQNTEAFF. In DNA form, the CDR3 reads TGTGCCACAGCGGACAGCCAGAACACTGAAGCTTTCTTT.

This clonotype has only a few counts. The V gene is TRBV20-1, the J gene TRBJ2-1, with D uncertain. With 1 base removed from V and 9 bases from J, the gap between germline ends came to 4 bases. The CDR3 loop spans 10 amino acids. CDR1 is DFQATT and CDR2 is SNEGSKA in the germline V gene (reference sequence). CDR3 region: CSARGGEQFF. The DNA of the CDR3 is TGCAGTGCTAGAGGTGGTGAGCAGTTCTTC.

V and J are TRBV2 and TRBJ2-2; possible D gene TRBD1, 5 bases. Germline V lookup: CDR1 SNHLY, CDR2 FYNNEI. V lost 1 base, J lost 5 bases, and 8 bases lay in between. The CDR3 sequence is 14 residues long. CDR3 region: CASSEEQATGELFF. CDR3 nucleotides: TGTGCCAGCAGTGAAGAACAGGCGACCGGGGAGCTGTTTTTT.

This clonotype came up a few times. This rearrangement joins TRBV20-1 to TRBJ2-1, with 7 nucleotides matching TRBD2. CDR1 is DFQATT, CDR2 SNEGSKA, per germline (reference sequence). The CDR3 length is 14 residues. V was pared by 5 bases and J by 4 bases, with 8 bases of the junction left unmatched. The CDR3 region has the DNA TGCAGTGCTCTTATAGCGGGTTTTTACAATGAGCAGTTCTTC. Amino acids: CSALIAGFYNEQFF.

This clonotype appeared a few times. The chain joins TRBV10-3 to TRBJ2-1; a possible D gene is TRBD2 (6 bases). CDR1 is ENHRY, CDR2 SYGVKD, per germline. V gave up 3 bases and J gave up 10 bases, with 13 bases separating them. The CDR3 is 13 amino acids. CDR3: CAISDGGTGEQFF. CDR3 nucleotide sequence: TGTGCCATCAGTGACGGGGGAACGGGGGAGCAGTTCTTC.

This rearrangement joins TRBV12-3 or TRBV12-4 to TRBJ2-3, with unresolved D. The CDR3 is 12 residues long. The V gene lost 3 bases and the J gene lost 6 bases, with 7 bases spanning the gap. CDR3: CASSFRIDTQYF. The CDR3 DNA reads TGTGCCAGCAGTTTCAGGATTGATACGCAGTATTTT.

This clonotype was seen repeatedly, ten times or more. CDR3 in DNA: TGTGCCAGCAGCACACTAAGGGGCAGGACAGTTACTAACTATGGCTACACCTTC. Translation: CASSTLRGRTVTNYGYTF. The chain couples TRBV7-8 to TRBJ1-2; perhaps TRBD1 as D (6 bases). V lost 5 bases and J 0 bases, leaving 22 bases between the germline ends. In germline, CDR1 is SGHVS, CDR2 FQNEAQ. This CDR3 contains 18 residues.

The chain couples TRBV7-2 to TRBJ2-7; 7 bases map to TRBD2. Germline CDR1 is SGHTA and CDR2 is FQGNSA. Trimming removed 6 bases from V and 4 bases from J; junction bases left unmatched: 6. There are 13 residues in the CDR3. This CDR3 is CASRKGTMYEQYF. In DNA, the CDR3 is TGTGCCAGCAGGAAAGGGACTATGTACGAGCAGTACTTC.

There are many counts of this clonotype. The rearrangement uses TRBV7-9 and TRBJ2-2; TRBD1 or TRBD2 may be the D gene (5 bases each). V was cut by 3 bases and J by 6 bases, with 8 bases left in between. Germline assignment: CDR1 SEHNR and CDR2 FQNEAQ (reference sequence). The CDR3 is 13 residues long. The CDR3 DNA follows: TGTGCCAGCAGCTTTCCGGGACCCGGGGAGCTGTTTTTT. This encodes CASSFPGPGELFF.

V is TRBV2 and J is TRBJ1-4; TRBD1 matches 9 bases. J was trimmed by 4 bases and V by 2 bases; bases with no gene match: 5. Germline V gene sequence: CDR1 SNHLY, CDR2 FYNNEI. The CDR3 runs to 16 residues. CDR3 sequence: CASSERQGVYNEKLFF. In DNA form, the CDR3 reads TGTGCCAGCAGTGAAAGACAGGGGGTCTATAATGAAAAACTGTTTTTT.

Many counts were recorded for this clonotype. The chain recombines TRBV7-2 with TRBJ2-5, with TRBD2 identical over 10 bases. V lost 8 bases and J lost 4; bases outside the gene matches: 1. The CDR3 is made up of 12 amino acids. Germline V CDR1 and CDR2: SGHTA, FQGNSA. The CDR3: CASRLAGETQYF. The CDR3 DNA is TGTGCCAGCCGACTAGCGGGAGAGACCCAGTACTTC.

This clonotype has a count of ten or more. The chain couples TRBV6-6 to TRBJ2-7; no clear D gene. The CDR3 extends over 16 amino acids. V lost 0 bases, J lost 3 bases, and 15 bases lay in between. Germline V gives CDR1 MNHNY, CDR2 SVGAGI (reference sequence). In DNA form, the CDR3 reads TGTGCCAGCAGTTACTCGACCGGGCCCCTAGGCTACGAGCAGTACTTC. Residues: CASSYSTGPLGYEQYF.